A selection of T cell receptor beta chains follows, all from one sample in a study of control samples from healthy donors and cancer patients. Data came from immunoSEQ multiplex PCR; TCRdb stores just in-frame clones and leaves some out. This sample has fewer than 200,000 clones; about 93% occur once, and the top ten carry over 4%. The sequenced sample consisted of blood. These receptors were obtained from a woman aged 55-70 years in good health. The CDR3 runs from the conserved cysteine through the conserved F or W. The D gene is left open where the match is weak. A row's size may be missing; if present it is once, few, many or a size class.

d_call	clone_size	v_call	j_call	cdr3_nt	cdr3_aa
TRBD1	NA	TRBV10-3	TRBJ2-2	TGTGCCATCAGTGAGTCCTCGCAGGGGGTGAAGGAGCTGTTTTTT	CAISESSQGVKELFF
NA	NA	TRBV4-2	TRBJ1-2	TGTGCCAGCAGCTTCAATCCTTCGGGGGAGTATGGCTACACCTTC	CASSFNPSGEYGYTF
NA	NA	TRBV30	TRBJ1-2	TGTGCCTGGAGGCAAGGGGGGGGTAGAGGCTACACCTTC	CAWRQGGGRGYTF
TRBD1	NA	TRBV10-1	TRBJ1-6	TGCGCCAGCAGTTGTACAGGGGGTCATCCACCCCTCCACTTT	CASSCTGGHPPLHF
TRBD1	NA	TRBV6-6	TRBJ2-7	TGTGCCAGCAGGACCGGGACAGGGGCCTACGAGCAGTACTTC	CASRTGTGAYEQYF
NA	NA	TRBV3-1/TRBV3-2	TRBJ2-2	TGTGCCAGCAGCCAAGGGAGAGGGGGAATGGAGCTGTTTTTT	CASSQGRGGMELFF
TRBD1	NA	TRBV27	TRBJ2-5	TGTGCCAGCAGTTCGGACAGGCAAGAGACCCAGTACTTC	CASSSDRQETQYF
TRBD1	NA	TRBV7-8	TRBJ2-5	TGTGCCAGCAGCTTAGCCGGGACAGAACAAGAGACCCAGTACTTC	CASSLAGTEQETQYF
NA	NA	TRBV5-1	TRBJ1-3	TGCGCCAGCAGCCCCACAACAGGGTATGGAAACACCATATATTTT	CASSPTTGYGNTIYF
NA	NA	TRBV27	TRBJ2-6	TGTGCCAGCAGTATAACGACTGTCTCTGGGGCCAACGTCCTGACTTTC	CASSITTVSGANVLTF
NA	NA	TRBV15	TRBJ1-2	TGTGCCACCAGCGGTGGTACAGTAACTAACTATGGCTACACCTTC	CATSGGTVTNYGYTF
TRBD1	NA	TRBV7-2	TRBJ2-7	TGTGCCAGCAGCCTACGGACAGGGTGGGACTACGAGCAGTACTTC	CASSLRTGWDYEQYF
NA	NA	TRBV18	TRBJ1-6	TGTGCCAGCTCACCACCGGGTGATTCACCCCTCCACTTT	CASSPPGDSPLHF
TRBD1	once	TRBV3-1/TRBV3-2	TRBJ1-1	TGTGCCAGCAGTGACAGGGGGCTTGAAGCTTTCTTT	CASSDRGLEAFF
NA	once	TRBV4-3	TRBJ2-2	TGCGCCAGCAGCCAAGCGACAGCCGTGAACACCGGGGAGCTGTTTTTT	CASSQATAVNTGELFF
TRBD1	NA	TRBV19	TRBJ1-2	TGTGCCAGTAGGCCAAGGACAGGGGAGGACTATGGCTACACCTTC	CASRPRTGEDYGYTF
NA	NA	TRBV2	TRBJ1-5	TGTGCCAGCAAGAGGGTAGGGTTGGACGATCAGCCCCAGCATTTT	CASKRVGLDDQPQHF
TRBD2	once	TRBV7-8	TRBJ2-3	TGTGCCAGCAGCTTAGCCCCTCGGGGAGCGGGGGGCCTAGATACGCAGTATTTT	CASSLAPRGAGGLDTQYF
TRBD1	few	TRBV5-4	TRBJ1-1	TGTGCCACACAAGTACAGGGGGGCGGGACTGAAGCTTTCTTT	CATQVQGGGTEAFF
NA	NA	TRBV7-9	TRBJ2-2	TGTGCCAGCAGCTTCACCCTACGGGGGACCGGGGAGCTGTTTTTT	CASSFTLRGTGELFF
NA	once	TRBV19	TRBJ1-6	TGTGCCAGTAGTATAGATTCGGCGAGCTCCTATAATTCACCCCTCCACTTT	CASSIDSASSYNSPLHF
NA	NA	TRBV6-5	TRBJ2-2	TGTGCCAGCAGTCTGCCAGGGGTCACCGGGGAGCTGTTTTTT	CASSLPGVTGELFF
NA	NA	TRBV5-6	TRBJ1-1	TGTGCCAGCAGCTATCCGGGGGCCCGCGGAGCTTTCTTT	CASSYPGARGAFF